The sample holds many counts of the clone carrying this T cell receptor (beta chain). The data stem from a study of T cells in Graves' hyperthyroidism and ophthalmopathy. Authors of the study amplified TCR beta CDR3 regions from RNA transcripts. During a first-round RT-PCR of the TCR CDR3, the HTBI primer set was used. TCRdb used MiXCR to reprocess the multiplex PCR reads, holding one entry per CDR3 protein. The sample has 370,000 or so distinct CDR3 sequences, approximately 15% seen once; the top ten hold 25% to 35%. Germline values: CDR1 DFQATT, CDR2 SNEGSKA (reference sequence). This CDR3 has 11 residues. V dropped 2 bases and J dropped 6 bases, with 5 bases sitting between them.

The sequenced material came from blood. The source of this sequence is a woman aged 18-29 years with Graves' hyperthyroidism that later progressed to Graves' ophthalmopathy. The rearrangement uses TRBV20-1 and TRBJ2-1, with no clear D. The CDR3 DNA sequence: TGCAGTGCTAGACCACCCAATGAGCAGTTCTTC. Its protein product is CSARPPNEQFF.